Listed below are T cell receptor beta chains from one sample, sequenced in a study of blood T cell repertoires in COVID-19. Assay: immunoSEQ multiplex PCR; the TCRdb copy retains only in-frame clones and omits some. Of around 380,000 clones listed, about 80% are singletons. Sequencing was done on a sample of peripheral blood. The receptors here all came from a human donor with acute or convalescent COVID-19. The donor label of this sample is uncertain. Both conserved end residues are part of each CDR3. A D gene is named only where the DNA matches it firmly. Expanded clones get a size class; other rows say once, few or many, or leave the size out.

DNA: TGTGCCAGCAGCTGGGGAGTGAGTCTCTACGAGCAGTACTTC
CDR3: CASSWGVSLYEQYF
V: TRBV11-2
size: -
D: -
J: TRBJ2-7

DNA: TGTGCCAGCAGTCCTGGGCCTCGGACCGGGGAGCTGTTTTTT
CDR3: CASSPGPRTGELFF
V: TRBV7-2
size: -
D: -
J: TRBJ2-2

DNA: TGCAGCGTTGCGTCGGTAGCGCGAAGCTCCTACAATGAGCAGTTCTTC
CDR3: CSVASVARSSYNEQFF
V: TRBV29-1
size: -
D: -
J: TRBJ2-1

DNA: TGCGCCAGCAGCCAAGATTTCCGGAGCAATCAGCCCCAGCATTTT
CDR3: CASSQDFRSNQPQHF
V: TRBV4-1
size: -
D: -
J: TRBJ1-5

DNA: TGTGCCAGCAGCGTAGGACGGGGGAGCTCCTACAATGAGCAGTTCTTC
CDR3: CASSVGRGSSYNEQFF
V: TRBV9
size: -
D: -
J: TRBJ2-1

DNA: TGTGCCAGCAGTAAACAGGTCGGCGAAAAACTGTTTTTT
CDR3: CASSKQVGEKLFF
V: TRBV7-2
size: -
D: -
J: TRBJ1-4

DNA: TGTGCCTGGACAGGGGACACTGAAGCTTTCTTT
CDR3: CAWTGDTEAFF
V: TRBV30
size: -
D: -
J: TRBJ1-1

DNA: TGTGCCAGCAGCTTGGGTGTCGTATACTATCAGCCCCAGCATTTT
CDR3: CASSLGVVYYQPQHF
V: TRBV5-5
size: few
D: -
J: TRBJ1-5

DNA: TGTGCCAGCAGGGGAGGGACAGGGTGGTTCGAGCAGTACTTC
CDR3: CASRGGTGWFEQYF
V: TRBV3-1/TRBV3-2
size: few
D: TRBD1
J: TRBJ2-7

DNA: TGTGCCAGCAGCGGGGGGACTAGCGGGGTAGAGACCCAGTACTTC
CDR3: CASSGGTSGVETQYF
V: TRBV5-8
size: -
D: TRBD2
J: TRBJ2-5

DNA: TGTGCCACCAGTGATAAGACAGGGAAAGTGTACAATGAGCAGTTCTTC
CDR3: CATSDKTGKVYNEQFF
V: TRBV24-1
size: once
D: TRBD1
J: TRBJ2-1

DNA: TGTGCCAGCAGCCTGTATAGCGGGAGGTCCTCTGGGGCCAACGTCCTGACTTTC
CDR3: CASSLYSGRSSGANVLTF
V: TRBV4-2
size: once
D: TRBD2
J: TRBJ2-6

DNA: TGTGCCACCAGTGATTGGGGACAGGGGGTGCAGTTCTTC
CDR3: CATSDWGQGVQFF
V: TRBV24-1
size: -
D: TRBD1
J: TRBJ2-1

DNA: TGTGCCACCACGAAGGGAGGGTCCGGGAACACTGAAGCTTTCTTT
CDR3: CATTKGGSGNTEAFF
V: TRBV19
size: -
D: -
J: TRBJ1-1

DNA: TGTGCCAGCAGCTCACAGGGCCGACCGGGGGAGACCCAGTACTTC
CDR3: CASSSQGRPGETQYF
V: TRBV2
size: -
D: -
J: TRBJ2-5

DNA: TGTGCCAGCTCACCTTTTGACAGCCAGGAGACCCAGTACTTC
CDR3: CASSPFDSQETQYF
V: TRBV18
size: -
D: -
J: TRBJ2-5

DNA: TGTGCCAGCTCACCGACTGACCGAGATAATTCACCCCTCCACTTT
CDR3: CASSPTDRDNSPLHF
V: TRBV18
size: -
D: -
J: TRBJ1-6

DNA: TGTGCCAGCAGCCCTTTTTTTTCGTGGGAGCTGTTTTTT
CDR3: CASSPFFSWELFF
V: TRBV7-8
size: -
D: -
J: TRBJ2-2

DNA: TGCAGCGTTCTGACTAGCCGGGAGACCCAGTACTTC
CDR3: CSVLTSRETQYF
V: TRBV29-1
size: -
D: TRBD2
J: TRBJ2-5

DNA: TGTGCCAGCAGTTACTTCAAAAGCGGGAACAATGAGCAGTTCTTC
CDR3: CASSYFKSGNNEQFF
V: TRBV6-6
size: -
D: TRBD2
J: TRBJ2-1

DNA: TGCGCCAGCGCTAGACAGGGAAGTCACACTGAAGCTTTCTTT
CDR3: CASARQGSHTEAFF
V: TRBV10-2
size: once
D: TRBD1
J: TRBJ1-1

DNA: TGTGCCAGCAGCTTAGGGGCAGGAAATAATCAGCCCCAGCATTTT
CDR3: CASSLGAGNNQPQHF
V: TRBV11-2
size: -
D: -
J: TRBJ1-5

DNA: TGTGCCAGCAGTTTTCAGTCAAATCAGCCCCAGCATTTT
CDR3: CASSFQSNQPQHF
V: TRBV28
size: -
D: -
J: TRBJ1-5

DNA: TGCGCCAGCAGCTTATATGGGACAGGGATGAACACTGAAGCTTTCTTT
CDR3: CASSLYGTGMNTEAFF
V: TRBV5-1
size: -
D: TRBD1
J: TRBJ1-1

DNA: TGTGCCAGCAGCCAGGGACAGACCGGGGAGCTGTTTTTT
CDR3: CASSQGQTGELFF
V: TRBV7-8
size: -
D: TRBD1
J: TRBJ2-2

DNA: TGCAGCGTGGTCTTAGCGGGGGGCACAGATACGCAGTATTTT
CDR3: CSVVLAGGTDTQYF
V: TRBV29-1
size: -
D: TRBD2
J: TRBJ2-3

DNA: TGTGCCAGCAGCTTGGGGTATAGCGGGACGGTGATTGAAGCTTTCTTT
CDR3: CASSLGYSGTVIEAFF
V: TRBV5-4
size: -
D: -
J: TRBJ1-1

DNA: TGTGCCATCAGTGGGACAGGGCTCAATTCACCCCTCCACTTT
CDR3: CAISGTGLNSPLHF
V: TRBV10-3
size: -
D: TRBD1
J: TRBJ1-6

DNA: TGTGCCAGCAGCTACGGACACTACGAGCAGTACTTC
CDR3: CASSYGHYEQYF
V: TRBV7-9
size: once
D: -
J: TRBJ2-7

DNA: TGTGCCAGCAGCCGGCAGGGGACAGGGATTGAAAAACTGTTTTTT
CDR3: CASSRQGTGIEKLFF
V: TRBV11-2
size: -
D: TRBD1
J: TRBJ1-4

DNA: TGTGCCAGCGGCGACAGGGTGGGGGACTATGGCTACACCTTC
CDR3: CASGDRVGDYGYTF
V: TRBV28
size: few
D: TRBD1
J: TRBJ1-2

DNA: TGTGCCAGCGGGAAGCATCAGGGCTATGGCTACACCTTC
CDR3: CASGKHQGYGYTF
V: TRBV27
size: few
D: -
J: TRBJ1-2

DNA: TGTGCCACCAGCAGAGGAGGGGGTTCGGGTGGCTACACCTTC
CDR3: CATSRGGGSGGYTF
V: TRBV15
size: -
D: -
J: TRBJ1-2

DNA: TGTGCCAGTAGTGGAACAGGGGGTTGGACTGAAGCTTTCTTT
CDR3: CASSGTGGWTEAFF
V: TRBV19
size: -
D: TRBD1
J: TRBJ1-1

DNA: TGTGCCAGCAGACCCCAGGGAAGTGGGGATGAAAAACTGTTTTTT
CDR3: CASRPQGSGDEKLFF
V: TRBV6-6
size: -
D: -
J: TRBJ1-4

DNA: TGTGCCAGCAGCTCGGGACAGTTTATTGCAACTAATGAAAAACTGTTTTTT
CDR3: CASSSGQFIATNEKLFF
V: TRBV7-9
size: -
D: TRBD1
J: TRBJ1-4

DNA: TGCAGCGTTGAAGATCCCCGACAGGTCCGCGAGACCCAGTACTTC
CDR3: CSVEDPRQVRETQYF
V: TRBV29-1
size: -
D: -
J: TRBJ2-5

DNA: TGCGCCAGCAGCTCTTTCCCGGCCGTAGCGCGCGATGAGCAGTTCTTC
CDR3: CASSSFPAVARDEQFF
V: TRBV5-1
size: once
D: -
J: TRBJ2-1

DNA: TGTGCCAGCAGTTATCTTTCCTCTGGGGCCAACGTCCTGACTTTC
CDR3: CASSYLSSGANVLTF
V: TRBV27
size: -
D: -
J: TRBJ2-6

DNA: TGTGCCAGCTCACCATCCCTCGCCGGCGGGACTGAAGCTTTCTTT
CDR3: CASSPSLAGGTEAFF
V: TRBV18
size: -
D: -
J: TRBJ1-1

DNA: TGTGCCAGCAGCTTAGGCGGGGCTCGGGGCTACACCTTC
CDR3: CASSLGGARGYTF
V: TRBV7-2
size: -
D: -
J: TRBJ1-2

DNA: TGCAGCGTAGGACTAGCGGGAGTCCTTGAGCAGTTCTTC
CDR3: CSVGLAGVLEQFF
V: TRBV29-1
size: -
D: TRBD2
J: TRBJ2-1

DNA: TGCGCCAGCAGCTCTAGGACAGGGGGCCGAAACGGAGCTTTCTTT
CDR3: CASSSRTGGRNGAFF
V: TRBV5-1
size: -
D: TRBD1
J: TRBJ1-1

DNA: TGTGCAAGTCGCTTAGGATACAGGGCATGCTCAAAAACAGCAGATACGCAGTATTTT
CDR3: CASRLGYRACSKTADTQYF
V: TRBV12-2
size: once
D: -
J: TRBJ2-3

DNA: TGCAGCGTTGATCCAACAGGGAACACCGGGGAGCTGTTTTTT
CDR3: CSVDPTGNTGELFF
V: TRBV29-1
size: -
D: -
J: TRBJ2-2

DNA: TGCGCCAGCAGCTTGGCCAAGTGGACAGCAGGGACCGGGGAGCTGTTTTTT
CDR3: CASSLAKWTAGTGELFF
V: TRBV5-1
size: once
D: -
J: TRBJ2-2

DNA: TGTGCCAGCAGTCCGACAGGGAAAAACACTGAAGCTTTCTTT
CDR3: CASSPTGKNTEAFF
V: TRBV27
size: -
D: TRBD1
J: TRBJ1-1

DNA: TGTGCCAGCAGCTTGGAACGACAGGGGGCTGCCCGTACCTCCTACGAGCAGTACTTC
CDR3: CASSLERQGAARTSYEQYF
V: TRBV5-6
size: -
D: TRBD1
J: TRBJ2-7

DNA: TGTGCCAGCAGTCTTACCCCCGGGACAGGGTTCTACGAGCAGTACTTC
CDR3: CASSLTPGTGFYEQYF
V: TRBV25-1
size: -
D: TRBD1
J: TRBJ2-7

DNA: TGTGCCGCTGGGACTAGGAGGGTTGAAAAACTGTTTTTT
CDR3: CAAGTRRVEKLFF
V: TRBV19
size: -
D: -
J: TRBJ1-4

DNA: TGTGCCATCAGTGAGCTGGGGTCGGGGACTGAAGCTTTCTTT
CDR3: CAISELGSGTEAFF
V: TRBV10-3
size: -
D: -
J: TRBJ1-1

DNA: TGTGCCAGCAGCCCAATACAGGCTCGCCCGGCTGAAAAACTGTTTTTT
CDR3: CASSPIQARPAEKLFF
V: TRBV27
size: -
D: -
J: TRBJ1-4

DNA: TGTGCCAGCTCCCACAATCCCGCGGCCCTTAACTATGGCTACACCTTC
CDR3: CASSHNPAALNYGYTF
V: TRBV18
size: -
D: -
J: TRBJ1-2

DNA: TGTGCCAGCCATTTGACAGGCGCTAATTATAATCTCCAAGAGACCCAGTACTTC
CDR3: CASHLTGANYNLQETQYF
V: TRBV2
size: -
D: -
J: TRBJ2-5

DNA: TGTGCCAGCACCCTGACAGGGGACGCCAATCAGCCCCAGCATTTT
CDR3: CASTLTGDANQPQHF
V: TRBV18
size: -
D: TRBD1
J: TRBJ1-5